A selection of T cell receptor beta chains follows, all from one sample in a study of T cells in Graves' hyperthyroidism and ophthalmopathy. One entry per CDR3 protein results from TCRdb running MiXCR on the multiplex PCR reads. Of hundreds of thousands of distinct CDR3 sequences in the sample, 15% to 20% are singletons; the top ten hold 45% to 50%. The sequenced material came from blood. These receptors were taken from a man between 40 and 49 years old with Graves' ophthalmopathy. Each CDR3 is given with its conserved first and last residue. Fields, in order: V gene, J gene, clone size, D gene, CDR3 DNA, CDR3 protein. A D gene is named only where the DNA matches it firmly. Clone sizes are given selectively: once, few, many, or a class where the clone is expanded.

TRBV27,TRBJ2-1,.,.,TGTGCCAGCAGGGCGGCGGGACACCCTCTTTACAATGAGCAGTTCTTC,CASRAAGHPLYNEQFF
TRBV4-2,TRBJ2-7,.,TRBD2,TGTGCCAGCAGCCAAGATTACCCCTCGGGAGGTGGGGAGCAGTACTTC,CASSQDYPSGGGEQYF
TRBV28,TRBJ2-1,.,TRBD2,TGTGCCAGCAAGGGGAGCGGGAGGGCTAGTGAGCAGTTCTTC,CASKGSGRASEQFF
TRBV28,TRBJ1-5,many,.,TGTGCCAGCAGTTTATTAGGGAATCAGCCCCAGCATTTT,CASSLLGNQPQHF
TRBV12-3/TRBV12-4,TRBJ2-1,.,TRBD2,TGTGCCAGCAGTTTATTTAGCGGGAGAAAGGGTGAGCAGTTCTTC,CASSLFSGRKGEQFF
TRBV9,TRBJ2-1,few,.,TGTGCCAGCAGCGTAGGGGGTTCGGCCGGGTTTTACAATGAGCAGTTCTTC,CASSVGGSAGFYNEQFF
TRBV7-6,TRBJ2-2,few,.,TGTGCCAGCAGCCCACTACTCAGCGGAGGATCCACCGGGGAGCTGTTTTTT,CASSPLLSGGSTGELFF
TRBV5-1,TRBJ2-3,few,TRBD2,TGCGCCAGCAGCTTGGAGGCTAGCGGACCGAAGGCGCAGTATTTT,CASSLEASGPKAQYF
TRBV6-1,TRBJ2-2,few,.,TGTGCCAGCAGTGGGGGGGTAGGCACCGGGGAGCTGTTTTTT,CASSGGVGTGELFF
TRBV6-2/TRBV6-3,TRBJ2-2,.,.,TGTGCCAGCAGTTACAGGCGGGCCGCCGGGGAGCTGTTTTTT,CASSYRRAAGELFF
TRBV11-2,TRBJ1-5,many,TRBD1,TGTGCCAGCAGCTCCGACAGGGCTCAGCCCCAGCATTTT,CASSSDRAQPQHF
TRBV20-1,TRBJ2-2,.,TRBD2,TGCAGTGCTAGGCTAGCGGATCGATTCGGGGAGCTGTTTTTT,CSARLADRFGELFF
TRBV4-2,TRBJ2-5,.,TRBD2,TGTGCCAGCAGCGGTAGCGGGGACCACAAACGGACCCAGTACTTC,CASSGSGDHKRTQYF
TRBV4-2,TRBJ2-1,.,TRBD1,TGTGCCACCTCGACAGGGGTCAATGAGCAGTTCTTC,CATSTGVNEQFF
TRBV10-1,TRBJ1-3,few,.,TGCGCCAGCACCAGAAACACCATATATTTT,CASTRNTIYF
TRBV27,TRBJ2-3,few,.,TGTGCCAGCAGTCCGATCACCTCGGCTAGCGATACGCAGTATTTT,CASSPITSASDTQYF
TRBV20-1,TRBJ2-3,.,TRBD1,TGCAGTGCTGGACAGGGGGCAACAGATACGCAGTATTTT,CSAGQGATDTQYF
TRBV24-1,TRBJ2-1,.,.,TGTGCCACCAGTGCTCTGAATGAGCAGTTCTTC,CATSALNEQFF
TRBV6-2/TRBV6-3,TRBJ2-7,.,.,TGTGCCAGCACCCAAACCCCTGGGACCTACGAGCAGTACTTC,CASTQTPGTYEQYF
TRBV28,TRBJ1-2,.,.,.,CASSSSTANCGYTF
TRBV4-1,TRBJ2-1,.,TRBD2,TGCGCCAGCAGCTTCTTGGCGGGGGAAGGGAACAATGAGCAGTTCTTC,CASSFLAGEGNNEQFF
TRBV7-9,TRBJ1-1,few,.,TGTGCCAGCAGAGAGGGCAGGGTGCCGAACACTGAAGCTTTCTTT,CASREGRVPNTEAFF
TRBV7-2,TRBJ2-7,many,TRBD2,TGTGCCAGCAGCTTAGCCCGGGTACTAGCGGGAGCCGGCGAGCAGTACTTC,CASSLARVLAGAGEQYF
TRBV7-3,TRBJ2-3,once,.,TGTGCCGGCCGGCGAGTGAGGAAGGAGGCAGATACGCAGTATTTT,CAGRRVRKEADTQYF
TRBV3-1,TRBJ2-5,.,.,TGTGCCAGCAGACGACTAGAGACCCAGTACTTC,CASRRLETQYF
TRBV7-2,TRBJ2-5,few,.,TGTGCCAGCGGAAACAGGGTCCAAGAGACCCAGTACTTC,CASGNRVQETQYF
TRBV6-6,TRBJ1-1,many,.,TGTGCCAGCAGTTACTCCGGGACGCTGAACACTGAAGCTTTCTTT,CASSYSGTLNTEAFF
TRBV3-1,TRBJ1-6,once,.,TGTGCCAGCAGCCGGGCTAAGGATTCACCCCCCCACTTT,CASSRAKDSPPHF
TRBV6-4,TRBJ2-2,.,TRBD1,TGTGCCAGCAGCCAGGGGGAAGCCACCGGGGAGCTGTTTTTT,CASSQGEATGELFF
TRBV6-1,TRBJ2-7,many,.,TGTGCCAGCATGAGTGGGCAGACCTACGAGCAGTACTTC,CASMSGQTYEQYF
TRBV2,TRBJ2-7,.,TRBD1,TGTGCCAGCATGGGACAGGTTAACTACGAGCAGTACTTC,CASMGQVNYEQYF
TRBV20-1,TRBJ2-5,.,TRBD1,TGCAGTGCTAGACCCCGGACAGGGGGCGCCCCGAGGGAGACCCAGTACTTC,CSARPRTGGAPRETQYF